This T cell receptor (beta chain) was documented in a study of T cells in Graves' hyperthyroidism and ophthalmopathy. This clonotype was detected once. Its specificity is unknown. This sequence may be a read error, since a much larger clone differs from it by one base. Lactation, pregnancy, other autoimmune disease or uncontrolled infection excluded patients. The CDR3 sequence is 15 residues long. CDR1 is SGHTA, CDR2 FQGNSA, per germline. RNA transcripts gave rise to amplified TCR beta CDR3 regions. The primer set for the first-round RT-PCR of the TCR CDR3 was HTBI. One entry per CDR3 protein results from TCRdb running MiXCR on the multiplex PCR reads. The table includes 490,000 or so distinct CDR3 sequences, 22% detected once. Study-wide findings and caveats: The model made its ophthalmopathy prediction, and onset followed a median about 5.9 months later.

Sequencing was carried out using blood. The V call is TRBV7-2, the J call TRBJ2-5; 9 nucleotides match TRBD1. This TCR was sampled from a woman in her sixties or seventies with Graves' ophthalmopathy. The CDR3 is CASGLWGQGQETQYF. CDR3 in DNA: TGTGCCAGCGGCTTATGGGGACAGGGACAAGAGACCCAGTACTTC.